Presented here are 7 T cell receptor beta chains from one specimen sequenced in a study of cytomegalovirus exposure and HLA in healthy donors. TCRdb's copy holds only in-frame clones and misses some; the assay was immunoSEQ multiplex PCR. The sample includes over 200,000 clones, around 89% of them seen just once. The sample taken for sequencing was PBMCs. The source of these receptors is a woman under 30 in good health and CMV-seronegative.

A single count supports this clone. CDR3 amino acids: CASSLDRVEVNTEAFF. The CDR3 DNA follows: TGCGCCAGCAGCTTGGACAGGGTGGAGGTGAACACTGAAGCTTTCTTT. The chain links TRBV5-1 to TRBJ1-1, with D tentatively TRBD1 (6 bases). This CDR3 spans 16 amino acids. Trimming shortened V by 0 bases and J by 0 bases, and 12 bases separated the two germline ends. The V gene's germline CDR1 is SGHRS and CDR2 YFSETQ.

In regard to this clone: A read error may produce the germline difference seen at one junction end. The chain joins TRBV9 to TRBJ2-2; the match to TRBD1 covers 7 bases. CDR1 and CDR2 (germline): SGDLS, YYNGEE. The CDR3 has 13 residues. CDR3 in DNA: TGTGCCAGCAGCGTAGAGGGGGCCGGTGAGCTGTTTTTT. Translating it yields CASSVEGAGELFF.

The gene calls are TRBV12-2 and TRBJ2-7; whether TRBD1, the table's D call, matches the DNA was not checked. TRBV12-2 is given as a pseudogene. There are 14 residues in the CDR3. The CDR3 reads CASRLPGHSYEQYF. Here the CDR3 DNA reads TGTGCAAGTCGCTTACCCGGACACTCCTACGAGCAGTACTTC.

The rearrangement joins TRBV28 to TRBJ2-1, with 8 positions matching TRBD2. CDR1 is MDHEN, CDR2 SYDVKM, per germline. The CDR3 is made up of 13 amino acids. With V trimmed by 7 bases and J by 3 bases, 2 bases remained unmatched. This CDR3 is CASKTSDYNEQFF. The CDR3 DNA follows: TGTGCCAGCAAGACTAGCGACTACAATGAGCAGTTCTTC.

CDR3 in DNA: TGTGCCAGCAGTTACTCGGGTACAGGGAATGAAAAACTGTTTTTT. Residues: CASSYSGTGNEKLFF. V and J are TRBV6-6 and TRBJ1-4; D possibly corresponds to TRBD1 (6 bases). Trimming took off 0 bases at V and 5 bases at J, with 10 bases between the two ends. The CDR3 loop spans 15 amino acids. Germline-derived CDR1 and CDR2 are MNHNY and SVGAGI (reference sequence).

The rearrangement joins TRBV5-4 to TRBJ1-2, with 10 bases identical to TRBD1. J gave up 3 bases and V 4 bases, and 9 bases lay outside the gene matches. CDR1 is SGHNT and CDR2 is YYREEE in the germline V gene (reference sequence). This CDR3 has 16 amino acids. CDR3 bases: TGTGCCAGCAGCGTGGGCGGGACAGGGGTGGACTATGGCTACACCTTC. This sequence encodes CASSVGGTGVDYGYTF.

The rearrangement uses TRBV7-9 and TRBJ2-7; D perhaps matches TRBD1 (5 bases). The V gene's germline CDR1 is SEHNR and CDR2 FQNEAQ (reference sequence). The CDR3 spans 11 residues. Trimming cost V 4 bases and J 6 bases, with 7 bases left between them. CDR3 sequence (DNA): TGTGCCAGCAGCTGGGGCGGCGAGCAGTACTTC. This translates into CASSWGGEQYF.